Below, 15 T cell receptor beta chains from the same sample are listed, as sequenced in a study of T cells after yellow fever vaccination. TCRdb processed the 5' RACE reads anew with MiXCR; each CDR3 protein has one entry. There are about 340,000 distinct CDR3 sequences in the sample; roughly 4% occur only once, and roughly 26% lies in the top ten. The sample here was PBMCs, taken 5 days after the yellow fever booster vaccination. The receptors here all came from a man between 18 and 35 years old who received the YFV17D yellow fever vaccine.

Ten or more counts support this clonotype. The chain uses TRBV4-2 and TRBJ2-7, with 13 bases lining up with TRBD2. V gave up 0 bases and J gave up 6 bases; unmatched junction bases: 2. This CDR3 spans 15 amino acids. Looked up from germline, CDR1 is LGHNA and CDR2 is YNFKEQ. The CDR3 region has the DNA TGTGCCAGCAGCCAAGACTGGACTAGCGGGGGCGAGCAGTACTTC. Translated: CASSQDWTSGGEQYF.

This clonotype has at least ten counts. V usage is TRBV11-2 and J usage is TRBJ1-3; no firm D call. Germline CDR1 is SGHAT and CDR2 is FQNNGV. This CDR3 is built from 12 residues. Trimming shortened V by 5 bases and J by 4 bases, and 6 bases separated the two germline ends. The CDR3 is CASSGPGNTIYF. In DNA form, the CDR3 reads TGTGCCAGCAGCGGGCCGGGAAACACCATATATTTT.

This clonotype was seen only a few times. CDR3 residues: CASSQSEGNEQFF. CDR3 in DNA: TGTGCCAGCAGCCAATCGGAGGGCAATGAGCAGTTCTTC. This chain links TRBV7-3 with TRBJ2-1; tentative D call: TRBD2 (6 bases). Trimming removed 5 bases at V and 6 bases at J, with 11 bases between. CDR3 length: 13 amino acids. Germline-derived CDR1 and CDR2 are SGHTA and FQGTGA.

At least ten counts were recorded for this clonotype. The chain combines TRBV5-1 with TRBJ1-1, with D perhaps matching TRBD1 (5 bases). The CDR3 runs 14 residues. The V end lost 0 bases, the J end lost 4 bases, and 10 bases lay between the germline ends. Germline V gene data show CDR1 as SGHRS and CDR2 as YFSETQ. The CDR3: CASSLVRVGTEAFF. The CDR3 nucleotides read TGCGCCAGCAGCTTGGTCAGGGTCGGCACTGAAGCTTTCTTT.

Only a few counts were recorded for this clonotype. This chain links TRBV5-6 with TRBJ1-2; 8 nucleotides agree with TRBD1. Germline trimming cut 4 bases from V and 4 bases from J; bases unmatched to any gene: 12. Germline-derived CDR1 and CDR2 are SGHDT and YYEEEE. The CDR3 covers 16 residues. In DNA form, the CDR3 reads TGTGCCAGCAGCACCCGTATGGACAGGGTGGGCTATGGCTACACCTTC. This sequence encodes CASSTRMDRVGYGYTF.

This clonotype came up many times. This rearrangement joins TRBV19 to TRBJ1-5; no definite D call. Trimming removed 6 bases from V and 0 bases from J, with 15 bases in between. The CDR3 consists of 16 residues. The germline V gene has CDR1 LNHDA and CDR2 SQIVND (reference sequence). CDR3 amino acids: CASRQRSLDSNQPQHF. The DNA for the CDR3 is TGTGCCAGTAGACAAAGGTCGTTAGATAGCAATCAGCCCCAGCATTTT. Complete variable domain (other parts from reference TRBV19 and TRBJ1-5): DGGITQSPKYLFRKEGQNVTLSCEQNLNHDAMYWYRQDPGQGLRLIYYSQIVNDFQKGDIAEGYSVSREKKESFPLTVTSAQKNPTAFYLCASRQRSLDSNQPQHFGDGTRLSIL.

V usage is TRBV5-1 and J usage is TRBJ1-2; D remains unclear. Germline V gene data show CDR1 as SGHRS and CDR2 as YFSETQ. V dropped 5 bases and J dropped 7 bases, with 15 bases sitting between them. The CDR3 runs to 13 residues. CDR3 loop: CASRESAVLGYTF. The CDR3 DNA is TGCGCCAGCAGGGAGTCTGCGGTACTTGGCTACACCTTC. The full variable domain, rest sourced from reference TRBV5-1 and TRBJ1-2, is KAGVTQTPRYLIKTRGQQVTLSCSPISGHRSVSWYQQTPGQGLQFLFEYFSETQRNKGNFPGRFSGRQFSNSRSEMNVSTLELGDSALYLCASRESAVLGYTFGSGTRLTVV.

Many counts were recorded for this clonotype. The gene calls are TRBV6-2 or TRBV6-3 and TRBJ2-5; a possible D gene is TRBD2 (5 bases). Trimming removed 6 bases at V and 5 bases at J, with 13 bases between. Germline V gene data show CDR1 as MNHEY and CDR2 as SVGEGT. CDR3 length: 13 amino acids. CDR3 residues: CASRRVTRETQYF. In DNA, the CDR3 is TGTGCCAGCAGGCGGGTAACGCGGGAGACCCAGTACTTC.

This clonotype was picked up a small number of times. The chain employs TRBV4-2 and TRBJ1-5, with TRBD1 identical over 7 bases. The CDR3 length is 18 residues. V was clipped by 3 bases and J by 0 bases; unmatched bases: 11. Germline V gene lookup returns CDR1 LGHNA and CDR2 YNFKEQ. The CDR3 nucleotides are TGTGCCAGCAGCCACATTGGGGAGACAGGGCTTAGCAATCAGCCCCAGCATTTT. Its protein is CASSHIGETGLSNQPQHF.

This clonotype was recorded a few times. The CDR3 sequence: CAWSVVSEQYF. In nucleotides, the CDR3 is TGTGCCTGGAGTGTTGTGAGCGAGCAGTACTTC. The rearrangement links TRBV30 to TRBJ2-7; no firm D call. The V gene lost 0 bases and the J gene lost 6 bases, with 6 bases spanning the gap. Germline values: CDR1 GTSNPN, CDR2 SVGIG (reference sequence). The CDR3 has 11 residues.

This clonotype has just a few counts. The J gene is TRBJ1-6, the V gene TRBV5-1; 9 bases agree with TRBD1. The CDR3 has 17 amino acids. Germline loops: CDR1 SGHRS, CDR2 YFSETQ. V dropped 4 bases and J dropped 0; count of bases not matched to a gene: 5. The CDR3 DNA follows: TGCGCCAGCAGCACCGTGACAGGGGGCTCCTATAATTCACCCCTCCACTTT. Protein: CASSTVTGGSYNSPLHF.

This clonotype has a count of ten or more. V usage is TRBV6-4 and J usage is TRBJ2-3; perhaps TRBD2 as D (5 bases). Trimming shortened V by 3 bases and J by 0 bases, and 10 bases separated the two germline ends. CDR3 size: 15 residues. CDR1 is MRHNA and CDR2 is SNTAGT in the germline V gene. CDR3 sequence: CASSEEGSSTDTQYF. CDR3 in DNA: TGTGCCAGCAGTGAAGAGGGATCTAGCACAGATACGCAGTATTTT.

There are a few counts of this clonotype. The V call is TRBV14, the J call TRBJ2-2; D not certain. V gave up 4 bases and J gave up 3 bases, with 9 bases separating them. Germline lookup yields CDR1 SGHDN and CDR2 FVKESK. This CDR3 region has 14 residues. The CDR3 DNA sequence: TGTGCCAGCAGCCTCCGGGCCTACACCGGGGAGCTGTTTTTT. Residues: CASSLRAYTGELFF.

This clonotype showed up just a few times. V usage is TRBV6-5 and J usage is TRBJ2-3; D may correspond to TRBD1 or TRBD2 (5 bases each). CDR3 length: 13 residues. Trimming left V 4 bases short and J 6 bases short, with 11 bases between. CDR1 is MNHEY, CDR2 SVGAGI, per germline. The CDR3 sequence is CASSSGPGDTQYF. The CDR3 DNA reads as TGTGCCAGCAGTTCGGGACCAGGGGATACGCAGTATTTT.

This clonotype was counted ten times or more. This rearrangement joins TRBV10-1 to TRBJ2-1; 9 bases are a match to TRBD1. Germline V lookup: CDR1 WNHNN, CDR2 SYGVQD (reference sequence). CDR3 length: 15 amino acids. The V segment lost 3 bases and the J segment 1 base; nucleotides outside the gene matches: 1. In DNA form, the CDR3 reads TGCGCCAGCAGTGACGGGACAGGGTCCTACAATGAGCAGTTCTTC. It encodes CASSDGTGSYNEQFF.